The 30 T cell receptor beta chains below were found in one sample sequenced in a study of T cell changes during pregnancy in multiple sclerosis. The repertoire was sequenced with immunoSEQ multiplex PCR; TCRdb's copy has only in-frame clones and lacks some. The sample contains 30,000 to 35,000 clones, roughly 89% of which appear only once. The material was CD8+ T cells from peripheral blood mononuclear cells, obtained in the first trimester of pregnancy. Source of these receptors: a female donor with multiple sclerosis, enrolled in a pregnancy study.

The rearrangement joins TRBV6-6 to TRBJ2-1; a possible D gene is TRBD1 (6 bases). V dropped 4 bases and J dropped 2 bases, with 6 bases sitting between them. The CDR3 is 13 amino acids. The germline CDR1 and CDR2 sequences are MNHNY and SVGAGI (reference sequence). The CDR3, as DNA: TGTGCCAGCAGTTGGGACACCTACAATGAGCAGTTCTTC. It yields the protein CASSWDTYNEQFF.

This sequence joins TRBV4-2 and TRBJ2-1; no definite D call. The CDR3 length is 13 residues. Trimming took 2 bases from V and 7 from J, leaving 9 bases between them. Germline V gene data show CDR1 as LGHNA and CDR2 as YNFKEQ. In DNA form, the CDR3 reads TGTGCCAGCAGCCAACCTTTAGAGAATGAGCAGTTCTTC. Translating gives CASSQPLENEQFF.

This clone was detected only once. The chain joins TRBV27 to TRBJ2-2; TRBD2 matches at 11 bases. The CDR3 is 16 residues long. Trimming removed 3 bases from V and 3 bases from J; junction bases left unmatched: 3. CDR1 and CDR2 (germline): MNHEY, SMNVEV (reference sequence). CDR3 in DNA: TGTGCCAGCAGTTTCTTAGCGGGAGGGTACACCGGGGAGCTGTTTTTT. Amino acids: CASSFLAGGYTGELFF.

V is TRBV6-5 and J is TRBJ2-5; possibly TRBD2 for D (6 bases). Germline CDR1 reads MNHEY; CDR2 reads SVGAGI. The CDR3 runs 14 residues. Deletions cut 5 bases from V and 2 bases from J, with 12 bases between. The CDR3 DNA reads as TGTGCCAGCAGTATCTACGGGGGACAAGAGACCCAGTACTTC. Translating it yields CASSIYGGQETQYF.

The genes are TRBV9 and TRBJ2-1; TRBD2 is a possible D gene (5 bases). Germline lookup yields CDR1 SGDLS and CDR2 YYNGEE. V lost 0 bases and J 7 bases, leaving 14 bases between the germline ends. The CDR3 contains 15 residues. CDR3 sequence (DNA): TGTGCCAGCAGCGTAGCTACGGGGTTGGGGAATGAGCAGTTCTTC. Protein product: CASSVATGLGNEQFF.

This clone came up a few times. The chain joins TRBV7-9 to TRBJ1-5; D remains ambiguous. Germline V gene lookup returns CDR1 SEHNR and CDR2 FQNEAQ (reference sequence). The CDR3 sequence is 15 residues long. The V gene lost 1 base and the J gene lost 0 bases, with 7 bases spanning the gap. The CDR3 is CASSLGGNSNQPQHF. As DNA, the CDR3 is TGTGCCAGCAGCTTAGGAGGGAATAGCAATCAGCCCCAGCATTTT.

This clone showed up many times. The gene calls are TRBV25-1 and TRBJ1-1, with unresolved D. Trimming took 3 bases from V and 1 from J, leaving 6 bases between them. This CDR3 is 13 amino acids long. The germline V gene encodes CDR1 MGHDK and CDR2 SYGVNS. CDR3 DNA sequence: TGTGCCAGCAGTGAGAGTGCGAACACTGAAGCTTTCTTT. It is translated as CASSESANTEAFF.

The CDR3 sequence: CASSEGWGEDEQYF. CDR3 in DNA: TGTGCCAGCAGTGAAGGATGGGGGGAGGACGAGCAGTACTTC. V usage is TRBV6-1 and J usage is TRBJ2-7, with D maybe TRBD2 (6 bases). Germline loops: CDR1 MNHNS, CDR2 SASEGT. The CDR3 has 14 residues. Between the trimmed V and J ends, which lost 1 base and 5 bases, there was a span of 12 bases.

CDR3 in amino acids: CASSWRGQAYTGELFF. As DNA, the CDR3 is TGTGCCAGCAGCTGGCGGGGACAGGCATACACCGGGGAGCTGTTTTTT. The V and J genes are TRBV5-6 and TRBJ2-2, with 8 positions matching TRBD1. The CDR3 totals 16 residues. Germline assignment: CDR1 SGHDT and CDR2 YYEEEE. With 3 bases clipped from V and 3 bases from J, the junction kept 7 bases outside the gene matches.

This chain links TRBV14 with TRBJ2-3; D uncertain. This CDR3 has 12 amino acids. Trimming cost V 0 bases and J 5 bases, with 3 bases left between them. Germline V lookup: CDR1 SGHDN, CDR2 FVKESK. In DNA, the CDR3 is TGTGCCAGCAGCCAAGATCAAGATACGCAGTATTTT. Translation: CASSQDQDTQYF.

This clone was recorded only once. The J gene is TRBJ1-5, the V gene TRBV28; D possibly corresponds to TRBD1 (5 bases). Germline CDR1 MDHEN, CDR2 SYDVKM. The CDR3 totals 15 residues. The V end lost 2 bases, the J end lost 5 bases, and 13 bases lay between the germline ends. CDR3 in amino acids: CASSLGASPYQPQHF. The CDR3 DNA follows: TGTGCCAGCAGTTTAGGGGCATCACCTTATCAGCCCCAGCATTTT.

The CDR3 loop reads CSVEETGPAPGYTF. The CDR3 DNA is TGCAGCGTTGAAGAGACAGGGCCTGCCCCTGGCTACACCTTC. The V and J genes are TRBV29-1 and TRBJ1-2; 7 bases agree with TRBD1. Germline CDR1 and CDR2: SQVTM and ANQGSEA. The CDR3 extends over 14 amino acids. V gave up 0 bases and J gave up 7 bases; unmatched junction bases: 8.

This sequence joins TRBV13 and TRBJ1-1; 8 bases match TRBD1. This CDR3 comprises 14 residues. J lost 5 bases, V lost 4 bases, and 6 bases had no gene match. Germline CDR1 reads PRHDT; CDR2 reads FYEKMQ (reference sequence). As DNA, the CDR3 is TGTGCCAGCAGCTCTCGGACAGGGCAGACTGAAGCTTTCTTT. As protein: CASSSRTGQTEAFF.

This chain links TRBV25-1 with TRBJ2-2; 8 bases map to TRBD1. The CDR3 runs 18 residues. V was pared by 0 bases and J by 7 bases, with 13 bases of the junction left unmatched. CDR1 is MGHDK, CDR2 SYGVNS, per germline. In DNA form, the CDR3 reads TGTGCCAGCAGTGAATATTTCGCAGCAGGGGGCGGAGACGGGGAGCTGTTTTTT. Encoded protein: CASSEYFAAGGGDGELFF.

CDR3 coding DNA: TGTGCCAGCAGCCGACCCGAAGACAGTGCCAACTATGGCTACACCTTC. This sequence encodes CASSRPEDSANYGYTF. The rearrangement joins TRBV7-2 to TRBJ1-2, with D possibly being TRBD1 (5 bases). V was shortened by 5 bases and J by 2 bases, with 18 bases between the two germline ends. This CDR3 has 16 amino acids. Germline-derived CDR1 and CDR2 are SGHTA and FQGNSA.

The gene calls are TRBV5-6 and TRBJ1-2; TRBD1 might be the D (6 bases). The CDR3 sequence is 14 residues long. V was trimmed by 0 bases and J by 4 bases, leaving 10 bases between them. Germline CDR1 SGHDT, CDR2 YYEEEE. The DNA of the CDR3 is TGTGCCAGCAGCTTGGGGGACACCCTCTATGGCTACACCTTC. Translating it yields CASSLGDTLYGYTF. Supplemented by reference TRBV5-6 and TRBJ1-2, the full variable domain reads DAGVTQSPTHLIKTRGQQVTLRCSPKSGHDTVSWYQQALGQGPQFIFQYYEEEERQRGNFPDRFSGHQFPNYSSELNVNALLLGDSALYLCASSLGDTLYGYTFGSGTRLTVV.

This chain connects TRBV7-3 to TRBJ2-1; unclear D gene. This CDR3 has 13 amino acids. Germline V gene data show CDR1 as SGHTA and CDR2 as FQGTGA. Trimming cost V 3 bases and J 9 bases, with 12 bases left between them. The CDR3 DNA follows: TGTGCCAGCAGCTTGTGGCAGTCCAGTGAGCAGTTCTTC. Translated, it gives CASSLWQSSEQFF.

On this clone itself: One end of the junction does not line up with germline, which may come from a read error. The V gene is TRBV4-1, the J gene TRBJ2-5, with 8 nucleotides matching TRBD2. This CDR3 is 15 amino acids long. The germline gives CDR1 MGHRA, CDR2 YSYEKL. The CDR3 sequence: CASSQGTSPQETQHF. The CDR3 nucleotides are TGCGCCAGCAGCCAAGGGACTAGCCCCCAAGAGACCCAGCACTTC.

The chain employs TRBV6-5 and TRBJ2-1, with TRBD2 identical over 12 bases. The V gene's germline CDR1 is MNHEY and CDR2 SVGAGI. V gave up 6 bases and J gave up 4 bases; unmatched junction bases: 1. The CDR3 runs 14 residues. Here the CDR3 DNA reads TGTGCCAGCAGAGGGACTAGCGGGTACAATGAGCAGTTCTTC. Protein: CASRGTSGYNEQFF.

The V gene is TRBV28, the J gene TRBJ2-7; tentative D call: TRBD2 (5 bases). Germline CDR1 reads MDHEN; CDR2 reads SYDVKM. The CDR3 is made up of 14 amino acids. V lost 5 bases, J lost 2 bases, and 13 bases lay in between. CDR3 amino acids: CASSPSGTPYEQYF. The CDR3 region has the DNA TGTGCCAGCAGTCCCAGCGGAACACCCTACGAGCAGTACTTC. Full variable domain (outside the CDR3, taken from reference TRBV28 and TRBJ2-7): DVKVTQSSRYLVKRTGEKVFLECVQDMDHENMFWYRQDPGLGLRLIYFSYDVKMKEKGDIPEGYSVSREKKERFSLILESASTNQTSMYLCASSPSGTPYEQYFGPGTRLTVT.

The V and J genes are TRBV9 and TRBJ2-7; tentative D call: TRBD1 (5 bases). Trimming pared 0 bases from V and 6 bases from J, leaving 13 bases between. The CDR3 has 14 residues. Germline V CDR1 and CDR2: SGDLS, YYNGEE. The DNA of the CDR3 is TGTGCCAGCAGCGTAGGCATCCAGGGCGCCGAGCAGTACTTC. Translation gives CASSVGIQGAEQYF.

V is TRBV4-3 and J is TRBJ2-7, with 9 bases matching TRBD2. Germline values: CDR1 LGHNA, CDR2 YSLEER. J was trimmed by 4 bases and V by 1 base; bases with no gene match: 5. CDR3 length: 15 residues. Here the CDR3 DNA reads TGCGCCAGCAGCCAAGGAATTAGCGGGGGTTACGAGCAGTACTTC. Protein: CASSQGISGGYEQYF.

V gene TRBV7-3 combines with J gene TRBJ2-1; TRBD2 matches 9 bases. Germline lookup yields CDR1 SGHTA and CDR2 FQGTGA. The CDR3 sequence is 16 residues long. The ends lost 5 bases at V and 9 bases at J; junction bases unmatched: 14. CDR3 region: CASSPTVVAGVSEQFF. The CDR3 DNA follows: TGTGCCAGCAGCCCGACGGTGGTAGCGGGAGTAAGTGAGCAGTTCTTC.

This clone was seen a few times. V gene TRBV25-1 combines with J gene TRBJ1-2, with D hard to call. This CDR3 contains 15 residues. Trimming took off 2 bases at V and 2 bases at J, with 12 bases between the two ends. In germline, CDR1 is MGHDK, CDR2 SYGVNS. The CDR3: CASSEGGNINYGYTF. In DNA form, the CDR3 reads TGTGCCAGCAGTGAAGGAGGGAACATCAACTATGGCTACACCTTC.

The J gene is TRBJ2-7, the V gene TRBV7-8, with TRBD1 matching 7 bases. In germline, CDR1 is SGHVS, CDR2 FQNEAQ. This CDR3 is built from 13 residues. V shed 5 bases, J shed 7 bases, and the junction held 8 bases outside the gene matches. CDR3: CASSKMAGGEQYF. CDR3 DNA: TGTGCCAGCAGCAAGATGGCAGGGGGAGAGCAGTACTTC.

This rearrangement joins TRBV2 to TRBJ2-1, with 8 bases fitting TRBD1. The V gene end was trimmed by 6 bases and the J gene end by 7 bases; junction bases not matched to a gene: 5. The CDR3 contains 13 residues. Germline CDR1 reads SNHLY; CDR2 reads FYNNEI. This CDR3 is CASSSTGENEQFF. The CDR3, as DNA: TGTGCCAGCAGCTCGACAGGGGAGAATGAGCAGTTCTTC.

This clone came up once. The V gene is TRBV6-6, the J gene TRBJ1-1, with TRBD1 matching over 7 bases. From germline, CDR1 is MNHNY and CDR2 SVGAGI (reference sequence). V trimming: 2 bases; J trimming: 5 bases; junction bases outside the gene matches: 2. The CDR3 spans 13 residues. The CDR3 spells CASSYDRVTEAFF. Written as DNA, the CDR3 is TGTGCCAGCAGTTACGACAGGGTTACTGAAGCTTTCTTT.

This chain connects TRBV28 to TRBJ2-1; possibly TRBD1 for D (7 bases). The CDR3 spans 15 residues. Germline V lookup: CDR1 MDHEN, CDR2 SYDVKM. The ends were cut back, 2 bases at V and 7 bases at J, with 15 bases in the middle. CDR3 protein: CASSLKLAGGNEQFF. The CDR3 DNA sequence: TGTGCCAGCAGTTTAAAGTTGGCAGGGGGGAATGAGCAGTTCTTC.

This chain uses TRBV5-1 with TRBJ2-7; possibly TRBD1 for D (6 bases). Germline V gives CDR1 SGHRS, CDR2 YFSETQ. The CDR3 is 11 residues long. V was shortened by 4 bases and J by 6 bases, with 8 bases between the two germline ends. CDR3 sequence reads: CASSTGFEQYF. The CDR3 bases are TGCGCCAGCAGCACAGGGTTCGAGCAGTACTTC.

This chain links TRBV6-1 with TRBJ1-1; D might be TRBD1 (6 bases). CDR1 and CDR2 (germline): MNHNS, SASEGT. The CDR3 extends over 12 amino acids. Trimming removed 11 bases from V and 0 bases from J, with 10 bases in between. The CDR3 nucleotides are TGTGCCGGGGACACCTTGAACACTGAAGCTTTCTTT. Its translation: CAGDTLNTEAFF.